The sequence of this TCR beta chain was determined in a study of blood T cell repertoires in COVID-19. The CDR3 runs to 15 residues. Deletions cut 0 bases from V and 2 bases from J, with 11 bases between. Looked up from germline, CDR1 is SGHRS and CDR2 is YFSETQ. Allocation to cohorts depended on clinical history reported by the participants. The protocol was immunoSEQ multiplex PCR, while the TCRdb copy is restricted to in-frame clones and leaves out a portion. The data show hundreds of thousands of clones, with around 89% seen just once and around a tenth held by the top ten. What was sequenced was PBMCs or T cells enriched from blood (not recorded which). The chain uses TRBV5-1 and TRBJ1-2, with a possible D match to TRBD1 (6 bases). The sequence was obtained from a woman in her forties who had recovered from COVID-19. This chain's CDR3 is CASSLVRGLNYGYTF. CDR3 nucleotides: TGCGCCAGCAGCTTGGTTAGGGGGTTAAACTATGGCTACACCTTC.